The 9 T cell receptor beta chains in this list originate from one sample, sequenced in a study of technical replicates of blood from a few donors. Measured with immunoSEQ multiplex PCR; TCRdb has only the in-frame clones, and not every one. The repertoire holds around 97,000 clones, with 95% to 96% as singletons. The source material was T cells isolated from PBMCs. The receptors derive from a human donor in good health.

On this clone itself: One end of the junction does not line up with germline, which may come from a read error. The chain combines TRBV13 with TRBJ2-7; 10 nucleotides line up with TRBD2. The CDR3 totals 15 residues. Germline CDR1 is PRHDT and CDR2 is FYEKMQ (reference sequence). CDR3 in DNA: TGTGCCAGCAGCGTAGGACTAGCGGAGAGATACGAGCAGTACTTC. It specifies CASSVGLAERYEQYF.

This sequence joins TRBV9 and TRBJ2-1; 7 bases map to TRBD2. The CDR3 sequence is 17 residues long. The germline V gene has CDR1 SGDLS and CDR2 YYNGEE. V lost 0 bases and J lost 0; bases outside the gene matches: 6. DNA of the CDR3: TGTGCCAGCAGCGTAGATTCGGGGGGTAGCTCCTACAATGAGCAGTTCTTC. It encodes CASSVDSGGSSYNEQFF.

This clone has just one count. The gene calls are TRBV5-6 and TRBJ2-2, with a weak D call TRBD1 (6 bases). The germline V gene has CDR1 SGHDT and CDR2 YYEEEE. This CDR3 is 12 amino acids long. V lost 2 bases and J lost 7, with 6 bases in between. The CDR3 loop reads CASSLGGGELFF. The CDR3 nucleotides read TGTGCCAGCAGCTTAGGGGGCGGGGAGCTGTTTTTT.

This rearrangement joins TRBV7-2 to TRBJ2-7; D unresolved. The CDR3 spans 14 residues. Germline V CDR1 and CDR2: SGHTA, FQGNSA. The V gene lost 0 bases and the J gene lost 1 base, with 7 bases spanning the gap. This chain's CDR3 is CASSLAFSSYEQYF. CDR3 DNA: TGTGCCAGCAGCTTAGCGTTCAGTTCCTACGAGCAGTACTTC.

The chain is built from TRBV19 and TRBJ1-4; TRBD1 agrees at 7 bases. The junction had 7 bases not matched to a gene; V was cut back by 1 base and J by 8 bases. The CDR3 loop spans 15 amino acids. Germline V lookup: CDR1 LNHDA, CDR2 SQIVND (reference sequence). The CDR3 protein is CASSIGTGTEEKLFF. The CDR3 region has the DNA TGTGCCAGTAGTATAGGGACCGGGACAGAGGAAAAACTGTTTTTT.

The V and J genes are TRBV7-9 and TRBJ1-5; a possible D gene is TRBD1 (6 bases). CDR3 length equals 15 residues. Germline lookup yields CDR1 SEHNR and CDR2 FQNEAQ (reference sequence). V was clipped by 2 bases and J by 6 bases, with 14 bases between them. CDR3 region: CASSLTGQGPQPQHF. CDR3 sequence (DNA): TGTGCCAGCAGCTTAACGGGACAAGGTCCTCAGCCCCAGCATTTT.

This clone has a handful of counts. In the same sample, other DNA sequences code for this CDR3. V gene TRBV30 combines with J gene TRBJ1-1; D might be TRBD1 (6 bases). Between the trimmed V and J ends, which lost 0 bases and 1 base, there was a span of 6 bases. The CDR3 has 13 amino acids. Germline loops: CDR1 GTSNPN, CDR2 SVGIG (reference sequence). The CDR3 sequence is CAWSVQGNTEAFF. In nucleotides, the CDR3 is TGTGCCTGGAGTGTACAGGGGAACACTGAAGCTTTCTTT.

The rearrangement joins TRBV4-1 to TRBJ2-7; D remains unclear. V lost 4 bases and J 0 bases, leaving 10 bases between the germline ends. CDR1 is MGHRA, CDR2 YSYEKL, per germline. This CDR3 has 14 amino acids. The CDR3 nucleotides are TGCGCCAGCAGCCTTAGCCGAAGCTCCTACGAGCAGTACTTC. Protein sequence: CASSLSRSSYEQYF.

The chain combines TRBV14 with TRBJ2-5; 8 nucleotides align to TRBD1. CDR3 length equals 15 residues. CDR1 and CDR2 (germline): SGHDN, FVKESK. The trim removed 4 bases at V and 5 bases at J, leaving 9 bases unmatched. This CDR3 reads CASSLRTGWDETQYF. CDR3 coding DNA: TGTGCCAGCAGCCTCCGGACAGGGTGGGACGAGACCCAGTACTTC.